This T cell receptor beta chain was sequenced for a study of T-cell reconstitution after alpha-beta-depleted transplantation in children. Findings and caveats of the study: The high TCRbeta diversity at day 60 in some patients came from surviving recipient T cells and thymic progenitors. Expanded clones from the graft, numbering several hundred, reportedly supplied alpha-beta T cells about two months after transplant.

Looked up from germline, CDR1 is LGHNA and CDR2 is YNFKEQ. The CDR3 consists of 16 residues. Trimming stripped 4 bases from V and 4 bases from J, with 16 bases between. Notes on this clonotype: Its specificity is not known.

A TCRbeta library incorporating unique molecular identifiers was prepared. TCRdb processed the PCR reads anew with MiXCR; each CDR3 protein has one entry. Of fewer than 1 million distinct CDR3 sequences detected, less than 20% appear once; the ten largest clones hold approximately 5%. This specimen consisted of PBMCs, mostly from graft donor cells, obtained 360 days after TCRalphabeta/CD19-depleted stem cell transplant. The rearrangement links TRBV4-2 to TRBJ1-4; no clear D gene. This clonotype was obtained from a male patient aged 5 to 17 who had a stem cell transplant for acute lymphoblastic leukemia, so the T cells may come from the graft donor. The CDR3 loop reads CASSPRRVKGNEKLFF. DNA for the CDR3: TGTGCCAGCAGCCCGAGACGGGTTAAGGGTAATGAAAAACTGTTTTTT.